Listed here are 10 T cell receptor beta chains from one sample, sequenced in a study of blood T cell repertoires in COVID-19 (dated by TCRdb to between 2020 and 2021). Library generation was performed with the immunoSEQ multiplex PCR assay. TCRdb mirrors the immuneACCESS table, restricted to in-frame sequences. Some clones are absent from its copies; in checked studies, under half trace to an unresolved V gene, and the reason for the others is unknown. This sample comprises around 160,000 clones, around nine tenths of them detected only once. About 2.3% of the sample is held by the ten biggest clonotypes. Material: peripheral blood. The receptor set was obtained from a human donor in a cohort sampled during active COVID-19.

This chain's CDR3 is CASSLVLAGGVRTDTQYF. Written as DNA, the CDR3 is TGTGCCAGCAGCTTAGTGCTAGCGGGAGGGGTACGCACAGATACGCAGTATTTT. The rearrangement joins TRBV7-9 to TRBJ2-3; 12 nucleotides line up with TRBD2. J was trimmed by 1 base and V by 1 base; bases with no gene match: 6. The CDR3 length is 18 residues. Germline V gene data show CDR1 as SEHNR and CDR2 as FQNEAQ (reference sequence).

V is TRBV9 and J is TRBJ2-5, with 8 positions matching TRBD1. This CDR3 is 14 amino acids long. With V trimmed by 3 bases and J by 4 bases, 5 bases remained unmatched. Per the germline V gene, CDR1 is SGDLS and CDR2 is YYNGEE. In DNA, the CDR3 is TGTGCCAGCAGCGGGGGACAGGCGGGAGAGACCCAGTACTTC. It is translated as CASSGGQAGETQYF.

The chain couples TRBV24-1 to TRBJ2-1; 7 bases fit TRBD1. The CDR3 runs to 15 residues. The V and J ends lost 4 bases and 7 bases, in that order; junction bases with no gene match: 9. Per the germline V gene, CDR1 is KGHDR and CDR2 is SFDVKD. The CDR3: CATSDPTGQRNEQFF. The CDR3, as DNA: TGTGCCACCAGTGACCCCACGGGACAGCGGAATGAGCAGTTCTTC.

The chain employs TRBV10-1 and TRBJ1-3; the match to TRBD1 covers 7 bases. The germline V gene encodes CDR1 WNHNN and CDR2 SYGVQD (reference sequence). The CDR3 is made up of 15 amino acids. The J segment lost 0 bases and the V segment lost 7 bases, leaving 6 bases of the junction unmatched. CDR3 coding DNA: TGCGCCAGCACCCGGGACAGCAACTCTGGAAACACCATATATTTT. Protein: CASTRDSNSGNTIYF.

This chain joins TRBV7-8 and TRBJ2-4, with TRBD2 as a possible D gene (5 bases). The CDR3 is 19 amino acids. Germline V gives CDR1 SGHVS, CDR2 FQNEAQ. V lost 0 bases to trimming and J lost 0 bases, with 18 bases between them. The CDR3 DNA is TGTGCCAGCAGCTTAGCCCGGGAATTACCTAATCTAGCCAAAAACATTCAGTACTTC. Translated, it gives CASSLARELPNLAKNIQYF. The variable domain in full, completed from reference TRBV7-8 and TRBJ2-4, reads GAGVSQSPRYKVAKRGQDVALRCDPISGHVSLFWYQQALGQGPEFLTYFQNEAQLDKSGLPSDRFFAERPEGSVSTLKIQRTQQEDSAVYLCASSLARELPNLAKNIQYFGAGTRLSVL.

The V and J genes are TRBV7-2 and TRBJ2-5; D is perhaps TRBD2 (6 bases). V was pared by 5 bases and J by 9 bases, with 22 bases between. From germline, CDR1 is SGHTA and CDR2 FQGNSA. The CDR3 has 15 residues. CDR3 sequence: CASSPGSPRGDAQYF. DNA for the CDR3: TGTGCCAGCAGCCCCGGGAGCCCGCGGGGAGATGCCCAGTACTTC. Using reference TRBV7-2 and TRBJ2-5 for the parts outside the CDR3, the full variable domain is GAGVSQSPSNKVTEKGKDVELRCDPISGHTALYWYRQSLGQGLEFLIYFQGNSAPDKSGLPSDRFSAERTGGSVSTLTIQRTQQEDSAVYLCASSPGSPRGDAQYFGPGTRLLVL.

The chain employs TRBV6-5 and TRBJ1-1; 7 bases agree with TRBD1. The V gene end was trimmed by 2 bases and the J gene end by 7 bases; junction bases not matched to a gene: 4. This CDR3 comprises 13 residues. Germline-derived CDR1 and CDR2 are MNHEY and SVGAGI. The DNA of the CDR3 is TGTGCCAGCAGTTACCCGGGACAGCTTGAAGCTTTCTTT. Amino acids: CASSYPGQLEAFF.

The CDR3 DNA reads as TGTGCCAGCAGTTCTACGACCCACAAACAGGGCTTGGATGTCAATGAGCAGTTCTTC. Its translation is CASSSTTHKQGLDVNEQFF. The chain carries TRBV28 and TRBJ2-1; D may be TRBD1 (6 bases). V lost 4 bases, J lost 6 bases, and 28 bases lay in between. CDR1 and CDR2 from the germline V gene are MDHEN and SYDVKM. The CDR3 sequence is 19 residues long.

CDR3 region: CANSRDRDNEQFF. DNA of the CDR3: TGTGCCAACTCACGAGACAGGGATAATGAGCAGTTCTTC. The J gene is TRBJ2-1, the V gene TRBV12-3 or TRBV12-4; 7 bases agree with TRBD1. This CDR3 has 13 residues. V shed 10 bases, J shed 7 bases, and the junction held 10 bases outside the gene matches.

This chain joins TRBV29-1 and TRBJ2-3; D is undetermined. Germline CDR1 reads SQVTM; CDR2 reads ANQGSEA. The CDR3 is made up of 13 amino acids. Trimming took off 4 bases at V and 2 bases at J, with 10 bases between the two ends. CDR3: CSVGGRLTDTQYF. CDR3 DNA sequence: TGCAGCGTTGGTGGCAGGCTCACAGATACGCAGTATTTT.